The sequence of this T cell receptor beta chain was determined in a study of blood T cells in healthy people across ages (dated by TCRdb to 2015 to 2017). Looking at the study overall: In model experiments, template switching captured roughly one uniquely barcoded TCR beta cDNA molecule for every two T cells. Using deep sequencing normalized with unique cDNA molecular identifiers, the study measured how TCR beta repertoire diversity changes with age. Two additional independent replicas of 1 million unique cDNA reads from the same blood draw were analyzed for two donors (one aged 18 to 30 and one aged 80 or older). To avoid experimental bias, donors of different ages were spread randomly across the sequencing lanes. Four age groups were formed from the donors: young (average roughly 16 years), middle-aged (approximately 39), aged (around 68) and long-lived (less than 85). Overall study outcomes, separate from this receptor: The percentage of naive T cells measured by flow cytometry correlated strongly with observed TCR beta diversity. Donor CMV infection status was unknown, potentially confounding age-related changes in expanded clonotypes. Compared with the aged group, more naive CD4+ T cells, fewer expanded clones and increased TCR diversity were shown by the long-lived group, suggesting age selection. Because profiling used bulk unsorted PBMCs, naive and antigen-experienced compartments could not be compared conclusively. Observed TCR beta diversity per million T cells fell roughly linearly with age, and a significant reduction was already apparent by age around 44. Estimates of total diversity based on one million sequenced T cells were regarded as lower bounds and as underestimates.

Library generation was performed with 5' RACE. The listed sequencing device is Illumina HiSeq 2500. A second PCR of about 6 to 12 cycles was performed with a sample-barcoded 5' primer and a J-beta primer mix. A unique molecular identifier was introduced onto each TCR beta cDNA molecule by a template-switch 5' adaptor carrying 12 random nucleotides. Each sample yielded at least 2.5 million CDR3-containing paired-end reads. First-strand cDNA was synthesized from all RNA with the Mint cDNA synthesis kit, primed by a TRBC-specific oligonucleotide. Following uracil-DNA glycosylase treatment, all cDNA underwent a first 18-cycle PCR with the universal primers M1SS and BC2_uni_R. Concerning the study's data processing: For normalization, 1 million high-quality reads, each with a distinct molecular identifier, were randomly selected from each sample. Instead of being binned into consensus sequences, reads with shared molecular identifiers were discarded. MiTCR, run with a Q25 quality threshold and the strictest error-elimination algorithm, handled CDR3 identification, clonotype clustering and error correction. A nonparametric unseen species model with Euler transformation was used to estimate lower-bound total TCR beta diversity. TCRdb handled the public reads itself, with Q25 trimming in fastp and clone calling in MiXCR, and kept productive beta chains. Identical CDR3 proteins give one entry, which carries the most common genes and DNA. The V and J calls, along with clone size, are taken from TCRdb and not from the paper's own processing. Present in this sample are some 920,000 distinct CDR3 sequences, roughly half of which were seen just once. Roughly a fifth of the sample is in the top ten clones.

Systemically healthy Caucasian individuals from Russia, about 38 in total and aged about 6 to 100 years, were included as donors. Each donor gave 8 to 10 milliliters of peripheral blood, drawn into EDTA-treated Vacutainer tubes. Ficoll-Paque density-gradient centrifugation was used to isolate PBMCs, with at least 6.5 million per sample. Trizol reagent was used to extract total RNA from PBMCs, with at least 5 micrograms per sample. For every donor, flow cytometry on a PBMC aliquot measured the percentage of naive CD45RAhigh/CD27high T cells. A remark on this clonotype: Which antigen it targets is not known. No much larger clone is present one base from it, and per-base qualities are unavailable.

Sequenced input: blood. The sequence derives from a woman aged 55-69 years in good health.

The sequence in DNA is TGCAGTGCTAGAAGGGGACCATACTCCTACGAGCAGTACTTC. Its protein is CSARRGPYSYEQYF. The chain couples TRBV20-1 to TRBJ2-7; the D call is tentative, TRBD1 or TRBD2, as each matches 5 bases. From its cysteine to its phenylalanine, the CDR3 spans 14 amino acids. CDR3 DNA is the only sequence kept; it has 42 bases, read in frame from the first base. The junction carries 11 bases between V and J, which are trimmed by 2 bases and 0 bases respectively. The germline V gene (reference sequence) supplies CDR1 DFQATT and CDR2 SNEGSKA.